Presented here are 23 T cell receptor beta chains from one specimen sequenced in a study of technical replicates of blood from a few donors (dated by TCRdb to about 2017). The library was obtained by the immunoSEQ multiplex PCR assay. This is the immuneACCESS table as TCRdb keeps it, with only in-frame sequences that have V and J called. A part of the clones is gone; compared with another copy, unresolved V genes explain less than half, and the rest is unexplained. The sample table lists roughly 90,000 clones, around 90% of them with a count of one. More than 0.25% of the sample is in the top ten clones. The sequenced sample consisted of T cells isolated from PBMCs. The receptors here all came from a human donor in good health.

This chain links TRBV30 with TRBJ1-1; D is unresolved. The V gene lost 2 bases and the J gene lost 7 bases, with 8 bases spanning the gap. CDR3 length equals 11 residues. Germline assignment: CDR1 GTSNPN and CDR2 SVGIG (reference sequence). As DNA, the CDR3 is TGTGCCTGGAGTAGGCGGCTTGAAGCTTTCTTT. As protein: CAWSRRLEAFF.

The chain uses TRBV6-5 and TRBJ2-7; D gene unclear. CDR1 and CDR2 from the germline V gene are MNHEY and SVGAGI. The CDR3 contains 11 residues. V lost 3 bases and J 6 bases, leaving 6 bases between the germline ends. The CDR3 spells CASSYRSEQYF. The CDR3 nucleotides read TGTGCCAGCAGTTATCGTTCCGAGCAGTACTTC.

The sample holds a few counts of this clone. The chain couples TRBV27 to TRBJ1-1, with 10 nucleotides matching TRBD1. The CDR3 length is 18 residues. The V gene end was trimmed by 5 bases and the J gene end by 1 base; junction bases not matched to a gene: 13. CDR1 MNHEY and CDR2 SMNVEV come from the germline V gene (reference sequence). CDR3 sequence (DNA): TGTGCCAGCAGTCCTGGGACAGGGGTCCCCCCGCGGAACACTGAAGCTTTCTTT. Translation: CASSPGTGVPPRNTEAFF.

V usage is TRBV27 and J usage is TRBJ2-6; D not resolved. The CDR3 covers 17 residues. Germline V gene sequence: CDR1 MNHEY, CDR2 SMNVEV (reference sequence). V lost 3 bases to trimming and J lost 1 base, with 13 bases between them. CDR3 sequence (DNA): TGTGCCAGCAGTTTCACGAGGAGAGGTTCTGGGGCCAACGTCCTGACTTTC. Amino acid sequence: CASSFTRRGSGANVLTF. The full variable domain, completed using reference TRBV27 and TRBJ2-6, is EAQVTQNPRYLITVTGKKLTVTCSQNMNHEYMSWYRQDPGLGLRQIYYSMNVEVTDKGDVPEGYKVSRKEKRNFPLILESPSPNQTSLYFCASSFTRRGSGANVLTFGAGSRLTVL.

This clone has only a few counts. The chain employs TRBV28 and TRBJ1-1; 7 nucleotides match TRBD1. Per the germline V gene, CDR1 is MDHEN and CDR2 is SYDVKM. This CDR3 is built from 13 residues. Unmatched junction bases numbered 4, after V lost 5 bases and J lost 4 bases. The CDR3 protein is CASSHRGATEAFF. DNA for the CDR3: TGTGCCAGCAGTCACAGGGGTGCCACTGAAGCTTTCTTT.

J is TRBJ2-7 and V is TRBV30, with D possibly TRBD2 on 5 matching bases. Germline CDR1 is GTSNPN and CDR2 is SVGIG (reference sequence). CDR3 length: 15 amino acids. V lost 0 bases and J lost 5, with 17 bases in between. The CDR3 is CAWSVGLPTPHEQYF. The CDR3 DNA follows: TGTGCCTGGAGTGTCGGACTCCCAACCCCCCACGAGCAGTACTTC.

The gene calls are TRBV12-2 and TRBJ2-1; whether TRBD1, the table's D call, matches the DNA was not checked. TRBV12-2 is noted as a pseudogene. CDR3 length: 19 residues. The CDR3 region is CASRLAGLRTANTHDEQFF. CDR3 nucleotide sequence: TGTGCAAGTCGCTTAGCGGGATTACGGACAGCCAACACCCACGATGAGCAGTTCTTC.

Here the CDR3 DNA reads TGTGCCATCAGTTACCGAGGGTCGGAGGTCTCTAACTATGGCTACACCTTC. As protein: CAISYRGSEVSNYGYTF. The chain links TRBV10-3 to TRBJ1-2, with D unclear. Germline-derived CDR1 and CDR2 are ENHRY and SYGVKD. Trimming cost V 5 bases and J 0 bases, with 19 bases left between them. The CDR3 runs to 17 residues.

The V call is TRBV15, the J call TRBJ2-7; D gene uncertain. Between the trimmed V and J ends, which lost 0 bases and 3 bases, there was a span of 12 bases. Germline V lookup: CDR1 LNHNV, CDR2 YYDKDF (reference sequence). This CDR3 spans 15 amino acids. This CDR3 is CATSRDRDSGYEQYF. For the CDR3, the DNA is TGTGCCACCAGCAGAGATCGAGACTCGGGCTACGAGCAGTACTTC.

CDR3 in DNA: TGTGCCAGCAGCCCTAGTAGGTATAGCAATCAGCCCCAGCATTTT. It translates to CASSPSRYSNQPQHF. The chain carries TRBV5-6 and TRBJ1-5; D unclear. Germline assignment: CDR1 SGHDT and CDR2 YYEEEE. V lost 4 bases and J 0 bases, leaving 11 bases between the germline ends. CDR3 length: 15 residues.

In DNA form, the CDR3 reads TGCGCCAGCAGCTTGACACTAGCGGGGACCGCGAACACCGGGGAGCTGTTTTTT. Translation gives CASSLTLAGTANTGELFF. The V gene is TRBV5-1, the J gene TRBJ2-2; 10 bases are shared with TRBD2. J lost 0 bases, V lost 1 base, and 6 bases had no gene match. The CDR3 spans 18 residues. Looked up from germline, CDR1 is SGHRS and CDR2 is YFSETQ.

The chain combines TRBV6-1 with TRBJ2-5; perhaps TRBD1 as D (5 bases). The germline V gene has CDR1 MNHNS and CDR2 SASEGT. Trimming left V 6 bases short and J 7 bases short, with 18 bases between. The CDR3 runs to 14 residues. The CDR3 sequence is CASRTDRRLGTQYF. The CDR3 bases are TGTGCCAGCAGGACCGACAGACGATTGGGGACCCAGTACTTC.

Here the CDR3 reads CASSVGGSADTQYF. As DNA, the CDR3 is TGTGCCAGCAGCGTCGGCGGGAGTGCAGATACGCAGTATTTT. This sequence joins TRBV9 and TRBJ2-3; 7 positions agree with TRBD2. The germline V gene encodes CDR1 SGDLS and CDR2 YYNGEE. V lost 2 bases, J lost 4 bases, and 4 bases stayed unmatched. The CDR3 is 14 residues long. The full variable domain, rest sourced from reference TRBV9 and TRBJ2-3, is DSGVTQTPKHLITATGQRVTLRCSPRSGDLSVYWYQQSLDQGLQFLIQYYNGEERAKGNILERFSAQQFPDLHSELNLSSLELGDSALYFCASSVGGSADTQYFGPGTRLTVL.

The chain recombines TRBV11-2 with TRBJ2-7, with D perhaps TRBD1 (6 bases). The CDR3 sequence is 14 residues long. The germline CDR1 and CDR2 sequences are SGHAT and FQNNGV. V was clipped by 6 bases and J by 3 bases, with 15 bases between them. The chain's CDR3 is CASRSWGRGYEQYF. CDR3 coding DNA: TGTGCCAGCAGGTCCTGGGGCAGGGGCTACGAGCAGTACTTC. The whole variable domain, remainder taken from reference TRBV11-2 and TRBJ2-7, is EAGVAQSPRYKIIEKRQSVAFWCNPISGHATLYWYQQILGQGPKLLIQFQNNGVVDDSQLPKDRFSAERLKGVDSTLKIQPAKLEDSAVYLCASRSWGRGYEQYFGPGTRLTVT.

The V and J genes are TRBV7-9 and TRBJ1-5; D remains ambiguous. V dropped 1 base and J dropped 13 bases, with 11 bases sitting between them. Germline-derived CDR1 and CDR2 are SEHNR and FQNEAQ (reference sequence). The CDR3 runs to 12 residues. The CDR3 loop is CASSLGDTTQHF. Written as DNA, the CDR3 is TGTGCCAGCAGCTTAGGTGACACCACACAGCATTTT.

The rearrangement links TRBV30 to TRBJ2-1; 9 bases align to TRBD2. Trimming cost V 3 bases and J 9 bases; bases outside gene matches: 3. This CDR3 spans 12 amino acids. The germline V gene encodes CDR1 GTSNPN and CDR2 SVGIG (reference sequence). Here the CDR3 reads CAWRGLASEQFF. CDR3 in DNA: TGTGCCTGGAGGGGACTAGCCAGTGAGCAGTTCTTC.

This chain links TRBV13 with TRBJ2-3; D ambiguous. The germline gives CDR1 PRHDT, CDR2 FYEKMQ (reference sequence). Trimming cost V 0 bases and J 4 bases, with 8 bases left between them. The CDR3 runs 14 residues. The CDR3 protein is CASSLGPGSDTQYF. CDR3 nucleotide sequence: TGTGCCAGCAGCTTAGGTCCGGGTTCAGATACGCAGTATTTT.

This rearrangement joins TRBV6-1 to TRBJ1-1; D may be TRBD1 (6 bases). The germline V and J ends were trimmed by 4 bases and 5 bases, with 11 bases remaining between them. The length of the CDR3 is 13 residues. The V gene's germline CDR1 is MNHNS and CDR2 SASEGT. The CDR3 region is CASSAGRGTEAFF. The CDR3 DNA sequence: TGTGCCAGCAGTGCAGGGAGGGGGACTGAAGCTTTCTTT.

The chain couples TRBV5-6 to TRBJ1-1, with 8 bases that match TRBD1. V trimming: 7 bases; J trimming: 6 bases; junction bases outside the gene matches: 17. The CDR3 has 16 residues. Germline CDR1 and CDR2: SGHDT and YYEEEE. In DNA form, the CDR3 reads TGTGCCAGCCGCAAAACCCTCGGACAGGGAACCGCTGAAGCTTTCTTT. Translation: CASRKTLGQGTAEAFF. The full variable domain, with the rest looked up from reference TRBV5-6 and TRBJ1-1, is DAGVTQSPTHLIKTRGQQVTLRCSPKSGHDTVSWYQQALGQGPQFIFQYYEEEERQRGNFPDRFSGHQFPNYSSELNVNALLLGDSALYLCASRKTLGQGTAEAFFGQGTRLTVV.

The chain uses TRBV18 and TRBJ2-5; TRBD2 might be the D (5 bases). This CDR3 contains 16 residues. Trimming shortened V by 3 bases and J by 9 bases, and 23 bases separated the two germline ends. In germline, CDR1 is KGHSH, CDR2 LQKENI. For the CDR3, the DNA is TGTGCCAGCTCACCTAGCGAGGGCACTAATGGGAGACCCCAGTACTTC. This encodes CASSPSEGTNGRPQYF.

This sequence joins TRBV6-5 and TRBJ2-7; 9 bases fit TRBD2. The germline gives CDR1 MNHEY, CDR2 SVGAGI. CDR3 size: 15 residues. The V and J ends lost 7 bases and 3 bases, in that order; junction bases with no gene match: 10. CDR3 sequence (DNA): TGTGCCAGCACCCCCAGACTAGCGGACCACTACGAGCAGTACTTC. Translated: CASTPRLADHYEQYF.

This clone came up once. The chain has TRBV5-1 and TRBJ1-1, with 7 bases identical to TRBD1. The CDR3 extends over 14 amino acids. V lost 0 bases, J lost 4 bases, and 3 bases stayed unmatched. Per germline, CDR1 SGHRS and CDR2 YFSETQ. CDR3 in DNA: TGCGCCAGCAGCTTGGGACAGGGAGTCACTGAAGCTTTCTTT. Protein sequence: CASSLGQGVTEAFF.

V usage is TRBV5-8 and J usage is TRBJ2-1; the match to TRBD2 covers 14 bases. Germline V gives CDR1 SGHTS, CDR2 YDEGEE. CDR3 length equals 15 residues. V was pared by 5 bases and J by 10 bases, with 8 bases of the junction left unmatched. The CDR3 DNA sequence: TGTGCCAGCAGTTTTGGACTAGCGGGGGGAGAGGAGCAGTTCTTC. Encoded protein: CASSFGLAGGEEQFF.